These T cell receptor beta chains were read from a single sample in a study of blood T cell repertoires in COVID-19. Measured with immunoSEQ multiplex PCR; TCRdb has only the in-frame clones, and not every one. The repertoire includes 390,000 or so clones, 80% to 85% of them detected once, and approximately 4.7% sits in the top ten. The source material was PBMCs or T cells enriched from blood (not recorded which). The receptors derive from a woman aged 45 to 65 who had recovered from COVID-19. Both conserved end residues are part of each CDR3. The D gene is left open where the match is weak. Part of the rows lack a size; the others show once, few, many or a class for expanded clones.

v_gene	abundance	j_gene	d_gene	CDR3aa	CDR3nt
TRBV6-5	NA	TRBJ2-4	NA	CASSTRQINIQYF	TGTGCCAGCAGTACCAGACAGATAAACATTCAGTACTTC
TRBV19	NA	TRBJ1-5	NA	CASSMSGIDGQPQHF	TGTGCCAGTAGTATGTCGGGGATTGACGGTCAGCCCCAGCATTTT
TRBV30	NA	TRBJ2-7	TRBD1	CAWRRQGAIEQYF	TGTGCCTGGAGAAGACAGGGGGCCATCGAGCAGTACTTC
TRBV10-3	few	TRBJ2-5	TRBD1	CATRTGNQETQYF	TGTGCCACCCGGACAGGGAACCAAGAGACCCAGTACTTC
TRBV19	NA	TRBJ1-4	TRBD1	CASRKLGGTGDNEKLFF	TGTGCCAGTAGGAAACTCGGCGGGACAGGGGACAATGAAAAACTGTTTTTT
TRBV2	NA	TRBJ2-5	TRBD1	CASSGFVGQRETQYF	TGTGCCAGCAGTGGATTTGTGGGACAGCGAGAGACCCAGTACTTC
TRBV12-3/TRBV12-4	NA	TRBJ1-4	NA	CASSPQATEKLFF	TGTGCCAGCAGTCCTCAAGCAACTGAAAAACTGTTTTTT
TRBV5-6	NA	TRBJ1-1	TRBD1	CASSRQGLAEAFF	TGTGCCAGCAGCCGACAGGGGCTGGCTGAAGCTTTCTTT
TRBV6-5	NA	TRBJ2-7	TRBD1	CASSRGTGAAYEQYF	TGTGCCAGCAGTAGGGGGACAGGGGCGGCGTACGAGCAGTACTTC
TRBV30	NA	TRBJ2-1	TRBD1	CAWSVRRGDRGERSYNEQFF	TGTGCCTGGAGTGTCCGGCGTGGGGACAGGGGAGAAAGGTCCTACAATGAGCAGTTCTTC
TRBV19	NA	TRBJ1-2	NA	CASSILLGSGDLSNYGYTF	TGTGCCAGTAGTATTCTTCTCGGTTCGGGGGACCTCTCTAACTATGGCTACACCTTC
TRBV7-2	NA	TRBJ2-1	TRBD2	CASSLGGAGLPYEQFF	TGTGCCAGCAGCTTAGGGGGAGCGGGACTTCCCTATGAGCAGTTCTTC
TRBV29-1	NA	TRBJ2-5	TRBD2	CSVQRGSTGETQYF	TGCAGCGTGCAGCGGGGCAGTACGGGAGAGACCCAGTACTTC
TRBV28	NA	TRBJ1-2	NA	CASSLPKFYGYTF	TGTGCCAGCAGTTTACCCAAATTCTATGGCTACACCTTC
TRBV25-1	NA	TRBJ2-7	TRBD1	CARRDRGCEQYF	TGTGCCAGAAGGGACAGGGGGTGCGAGCAGTACTTC
TRBV11-2	NA	TRBJ1-1	NA	CASSLNRAEAFF	TGTGCCAGCAGCTTAAATCGGGCTGAAGCTTTCTTT
TRBV5-6	NA	TRBJ2-2	NA	CASSFYPETGELFF	TGTGCCAGCAGCTTCTACCCTGAAACCGGGGAGCTGTTTTTT
TRBV29-1	NA	TRBJ2-5	NA	CSVHAGPETQYF	TGCAGCGTGCACGCAGGCCCAGAGACCCAGTACTTC
TRBV19	few	TRBJ1-1	NA	CASIRSGPGATMNTEAFF	TGTGCCAGTATTAGGTCAGGGCCCGGCGCGACGATGAACACTGAAGCTTTCTTT
TRBV20-1	NA	TRBJ1-5	NA	CSASKGGAQPQHF	TGCAGTGCTAGTAAAGGGGGTGCTCAGCCCCAGCATTTT
TRBV19	NA	TRBJ2-2	TRBD1	CASSIDQWGTGLNGELFF	TGTGCCAGTAGTATAGATCAATGGGGGACAGGGCTTAACGGGGAGCTGTTTTTT
TRBV6-2/TRBV6-3	NA	TRBJ2-7	TRBD2	CASSSTSGPYEQYF	TGTGCCAGCAGCTCGACTAGCGGACCTTACGAGCAGTACTTC